The rows below give T cell receptor beta chains drawn from one sample of a study of T cell responses to AZD1222 COVID-19 vaccine. Produced via immunoSEQ multiplex PCR; TCRdb's table is partial and in-frame only. The sample holds approximately 180,000 clones, approximately 94% seen once. The source was peripheral blood, collected on day 0 of AZD1222 vaccination. Every receptor here comes from an adult in good health. The CDR3 runs from the conserved cysteine through the conserved F or W. The D gene is left open where the match is weak.

d_call v_call cdr3_aa
NA TRBV12-3/TRBV12-4 CASRNPGQDGYTF
NA TRBV30 CAWTSGGTEAFF
TRBD2 TRBV19 CASSLGLAGNTDTQYF
TRBD1 TRBV27 CASSFRGPSEAFF
NA TRBV4-1 CASSQTWGREYQPQHF
TRBD2 TRBV7-2 CASSAPGLGETQYF
TRBD1 TRBV19 CASTAGQGITEAFF
TRBD1 TRBV7-9 CASSLGWDRGRYEQYF
TRBD1 TRBV5-1 CASSSNPGQGQDTQYF
NA TRBV6-5 CASSTGYAQETQYF
NA TRBV18 CASSPLARETQYF
TRBD1 TRBV5-5 CASSFGTGIMNTEAFF
TRBD1 TRBV30 CAWNGEWWDRAGGYTF
TRBD2 TRBV7-9 CASSSGPRGEFF
TRBD2 TRBV5-5 CASRRLAGPTNEQFF
NA TRBV5-1 CASSRTGLYEQYF
TRBD2 TRBV15 CATSRDGLLAGEGGTDTQYF
TRBD2 TRBV30 CAWGDSGRYNEQFF
NA TRBV7-9 CASSLAPYEQYF
NA TRBV5-4 CASSLGSTSTDTQYF
NA TRBV7-2 CASSLDTTSGNTIYF
TRBD1 TRBV7-9 CASSFRQGMNTEAFF
NA TRBV12-5 CASGLGDGGNQPQHF
TRBD1 TRBV19 CASSITRGQNEQFF
TRBD1 TRBV19 CASSIQGIQGARPSNQPQHF
NA TRBV19 CASSIGGTKAFF
NA TRBV2 CASSSTGSKYGYTF
NA TRBV5-1 CASSYAETNTGELFF
NA TRBV5-1 CASSRTGNTEAFF
TRBD1 TRBV19 CASSIDPLRQGAGSYNEQFF
NA TRBV19 CASTNSVGSYEQYF
TRBD1 TRBV5-6 CASSFDRDTEAFF